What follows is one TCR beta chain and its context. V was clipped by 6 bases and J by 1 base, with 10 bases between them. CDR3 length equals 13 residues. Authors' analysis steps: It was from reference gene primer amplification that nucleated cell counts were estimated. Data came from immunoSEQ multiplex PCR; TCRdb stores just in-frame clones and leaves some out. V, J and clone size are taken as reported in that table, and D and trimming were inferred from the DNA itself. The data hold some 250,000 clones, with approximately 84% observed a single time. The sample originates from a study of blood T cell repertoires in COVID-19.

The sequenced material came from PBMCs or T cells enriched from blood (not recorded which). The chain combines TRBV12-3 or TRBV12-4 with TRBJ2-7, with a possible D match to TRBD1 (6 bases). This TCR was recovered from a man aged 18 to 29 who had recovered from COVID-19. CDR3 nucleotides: TGTGCCAGCAGCCGGACAGTTTCCTACGAGCAGTACTTC. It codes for CASSRTVSYEQYF.